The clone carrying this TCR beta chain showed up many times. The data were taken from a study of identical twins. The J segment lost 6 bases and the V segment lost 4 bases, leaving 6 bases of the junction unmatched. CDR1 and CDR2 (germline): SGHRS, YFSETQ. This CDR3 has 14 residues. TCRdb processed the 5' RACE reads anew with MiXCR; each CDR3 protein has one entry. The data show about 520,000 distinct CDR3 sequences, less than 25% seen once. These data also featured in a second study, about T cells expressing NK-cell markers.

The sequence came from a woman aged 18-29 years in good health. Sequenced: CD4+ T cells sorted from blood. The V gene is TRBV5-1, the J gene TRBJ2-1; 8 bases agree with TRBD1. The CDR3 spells CASSNDRGSNEQFF. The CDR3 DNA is TGCGCCAGCAGCAACGACAGGGGAAGCAATGAGCAGTTCTTC.